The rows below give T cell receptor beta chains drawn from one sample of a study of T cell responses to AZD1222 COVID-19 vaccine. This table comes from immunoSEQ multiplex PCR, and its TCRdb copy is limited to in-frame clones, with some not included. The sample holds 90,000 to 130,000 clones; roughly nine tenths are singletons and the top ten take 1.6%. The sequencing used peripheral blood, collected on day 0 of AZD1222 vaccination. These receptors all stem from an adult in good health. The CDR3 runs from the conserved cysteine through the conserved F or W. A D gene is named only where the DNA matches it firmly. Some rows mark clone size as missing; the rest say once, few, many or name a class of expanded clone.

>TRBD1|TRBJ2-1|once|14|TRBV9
CASSARDRDNEQFF
TGTGCCAGCAGCGCCCGGGACAGGGACAATGAGCAGTTCTTC
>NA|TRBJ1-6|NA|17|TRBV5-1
CASSLGPGSSYNSPLHF
TGCGCCAGCAGCTTGGGACCCGGCAGCTCCTATAATTCACCCCTCCACTTT
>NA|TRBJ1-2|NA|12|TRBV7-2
CAGQGSLYGYTF
TGTGCCGGTCAGGGGTCCCTCTATGGCTACACCTTC
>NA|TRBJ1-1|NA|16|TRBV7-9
CASSTQRGGGNTEAFF
TGTGCCAGCAGCACCCAAAGGGGAGGGGGGAACACTGAAGCTTTCTTT
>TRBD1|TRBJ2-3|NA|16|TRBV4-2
CASSQATGGDLDTQYF
TGTGCCAGCAGCCAGGCGACAGGGGGCGATCTGGATACGCAGTATTTT
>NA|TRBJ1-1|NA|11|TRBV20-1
CSARDAGEAFF
TGCAGTGCTAGAGATGCGGGTGAAGCTTTCTTT
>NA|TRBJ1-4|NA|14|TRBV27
CASSRDSLNEKLFF
TGTGCCAGCAGTCGCGACAGCCTTAATGAAAAACTGTTTTTT
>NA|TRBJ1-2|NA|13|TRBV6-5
CASSDGAIYGYTF
TGTGCCAGCAGCGACGGGGCTATCTATGGCTACACCTTC
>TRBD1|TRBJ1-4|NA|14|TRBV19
CACSGQGRDEKLFF
TGTGCCTGTTCGGGACAGGGGAGGGATGAAAAACTGTTTTTT
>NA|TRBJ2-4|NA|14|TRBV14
CASSQSGLQNIQYF
TGTGCCAGCAGCCAATCTGGACTTCAAAACATTCAGTACTTC
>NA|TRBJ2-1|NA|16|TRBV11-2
CASRPLQGFSYNEQFF
TGTGCCAGCAGGCCCCTTCAGGGTTTCTCCTACAATGAGCAGTTCTTC
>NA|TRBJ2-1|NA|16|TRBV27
CASKAWAGQNRNEQFF
TGTGCCAGCAAAGCCTGGGCGGGACAGAATCGCAATGAGCAGTTCTTC
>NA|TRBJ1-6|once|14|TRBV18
CASSPRQDNSPLHF
TGTGCCAGCTCACCTCGGCAGGATAATTCACCCCTCCACTTT
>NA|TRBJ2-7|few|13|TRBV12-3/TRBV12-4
CASSRGTVSEQYF
TGTGCCAGCAGCCGGGGGACGGTGAGCGAGCAGTACTTC
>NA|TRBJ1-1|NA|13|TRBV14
CASRQTGSTEAFF
TGTGCCAGCAGACAAACAGGGAGCACTGAAGCTTTCTTT